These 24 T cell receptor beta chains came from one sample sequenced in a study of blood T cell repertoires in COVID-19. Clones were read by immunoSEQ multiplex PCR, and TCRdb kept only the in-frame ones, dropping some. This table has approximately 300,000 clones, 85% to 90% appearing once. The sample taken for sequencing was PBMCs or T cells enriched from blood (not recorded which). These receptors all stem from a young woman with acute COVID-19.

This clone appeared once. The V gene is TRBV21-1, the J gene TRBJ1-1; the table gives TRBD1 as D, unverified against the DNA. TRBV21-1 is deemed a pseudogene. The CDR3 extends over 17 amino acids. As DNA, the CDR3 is TGTGCCAGCAGCATCAGGGAGGGGGAGACAGGGGGCACTGAAGCTTTCTTT. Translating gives CASSIREGETGGTEAFF.

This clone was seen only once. CDR3 in amino acids: CASSLVGGAGETQYF. The DNA for the CDR3 is TGTGCCAGCAGCTTAGTAGGAGGGGCGGGGGAGACCCAGTACTTC. V is TRBV7-8 and J is TRBJ2-5; a possible D gene is TRBD2 (6 bases). The V gene lost 1 base and the J gene lost 5 bases, with 14 bases spanning the gap. The CDR3 runs 15 residues. Germline V lookup: CDR1 SGHVS, CDR2 FQNEAQ. The entire variable domain, with the rest obtained from reference TRBV7-8 and TRBJ2-5, is as follows: GAGVSQSPRYKVAKRGQDVALRCDPISGHVSLFWYQQALGQGPEFLTYFQNEAQLDKSGLPSDRFFAERPEGSVSTLKIQRTQQEDSAVYLCASSLVGGAGETQYFGPGTRLLVL.

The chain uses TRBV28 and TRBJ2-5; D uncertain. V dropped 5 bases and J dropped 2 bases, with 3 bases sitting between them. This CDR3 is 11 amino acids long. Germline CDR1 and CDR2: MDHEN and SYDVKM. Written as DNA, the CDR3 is TGTGCCAGCAGTCTACAAGAGACCCAGTACTTC. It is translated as CASSLQETQYF.

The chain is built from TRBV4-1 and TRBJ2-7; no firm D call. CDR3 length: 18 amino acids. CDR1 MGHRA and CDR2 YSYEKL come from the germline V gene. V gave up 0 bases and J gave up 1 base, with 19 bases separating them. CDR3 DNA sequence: TGCGCCAGCAGCCAAGAGGTTTCCGGCAGGTTCACTTCCTACGAGCAGTACTTC. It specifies CASSQEVSGRFTSYEQYF.

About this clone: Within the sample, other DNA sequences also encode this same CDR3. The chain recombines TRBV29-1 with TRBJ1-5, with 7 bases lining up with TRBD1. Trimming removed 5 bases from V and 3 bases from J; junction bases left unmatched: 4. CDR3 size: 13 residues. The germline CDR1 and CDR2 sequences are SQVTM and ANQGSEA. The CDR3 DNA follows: TGCAGCGTTTCCAGGGGGGACAATCAGCCCCAGCATTTT. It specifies CSVSRGDNQPQHF.

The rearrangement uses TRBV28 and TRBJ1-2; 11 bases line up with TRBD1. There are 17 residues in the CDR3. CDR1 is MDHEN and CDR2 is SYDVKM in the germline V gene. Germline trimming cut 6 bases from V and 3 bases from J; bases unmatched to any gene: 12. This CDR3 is CASSYSGTGGIDYGYTF. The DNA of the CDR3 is TGTGCCAGCAGCTATTCTGGGACAGGGGGAATAGACTATGGCTACACCTTC.

The CDR3 loop reads CASRTSRPSYNEQFF. The CDR3 DNA reads TGTGCCAGTCGGACTAGCCGACCCTCCTACAATGAGCAGTTCTTC. The rearrangement links TRBV11-3 to TRBJ2-1; 8 bases are a match to TRBD2. This CDR3 comprises 15 residues. V lost 9 bases to trimming and J lost 0 bases; unmatched junction nucleotides: 7. The germline V gene has CDR1 SGHNT and CDR2 YENEEA.

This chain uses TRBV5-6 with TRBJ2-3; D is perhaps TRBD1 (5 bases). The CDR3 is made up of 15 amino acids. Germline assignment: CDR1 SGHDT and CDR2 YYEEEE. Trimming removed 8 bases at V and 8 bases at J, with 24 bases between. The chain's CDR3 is CASQSPGRPGRTQYF. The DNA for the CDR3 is TGTGCCAGTCAGTCCCCAGGGCGCCCCGGGCGTACGCAGTATTTT.

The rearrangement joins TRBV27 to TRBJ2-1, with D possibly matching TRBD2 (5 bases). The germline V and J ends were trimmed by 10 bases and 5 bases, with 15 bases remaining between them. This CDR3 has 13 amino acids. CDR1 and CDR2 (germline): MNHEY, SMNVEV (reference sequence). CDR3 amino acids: CAIRRILDNEQFF. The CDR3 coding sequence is TGTGCCATCCGGAGGATTCTCGACAATGAGCAGTTCTTC.

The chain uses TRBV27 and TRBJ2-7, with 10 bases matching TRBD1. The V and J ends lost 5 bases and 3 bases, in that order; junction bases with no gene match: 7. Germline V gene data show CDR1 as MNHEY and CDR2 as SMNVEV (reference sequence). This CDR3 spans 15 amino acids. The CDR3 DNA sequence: TGTGCCAGCAGTCCAAACCGGGACAGGGGCTACGAGCAGTACTTC. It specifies CASSPNRDRGYEQYF.

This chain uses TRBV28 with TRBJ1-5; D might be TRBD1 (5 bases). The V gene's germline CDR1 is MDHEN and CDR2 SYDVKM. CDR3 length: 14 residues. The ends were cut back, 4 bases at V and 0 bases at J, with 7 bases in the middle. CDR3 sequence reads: CASSSTGSNQPQHF. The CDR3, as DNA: TGTGCCAGCAGTTCAACAGGTAGCAATCAGCCCCAGCATTTT.

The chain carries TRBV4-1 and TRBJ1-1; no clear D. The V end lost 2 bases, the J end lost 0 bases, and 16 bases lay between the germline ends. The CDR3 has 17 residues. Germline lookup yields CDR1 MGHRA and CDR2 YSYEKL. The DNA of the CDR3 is TGCGCCAGCAGCCAATCCTCATTGGAGACGGTGAACACTGAAGCTTTCTTT. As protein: CASSQSSLETVNTEAFF.

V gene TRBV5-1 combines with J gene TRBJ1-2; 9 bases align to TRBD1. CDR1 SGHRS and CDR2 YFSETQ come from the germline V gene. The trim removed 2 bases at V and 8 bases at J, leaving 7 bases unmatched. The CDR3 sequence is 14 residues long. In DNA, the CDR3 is TGCGCCAGCAGCTTACAAAGTGGACAGGGGGGCTACACCTTC. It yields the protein CASSLQSGQGGYTF.

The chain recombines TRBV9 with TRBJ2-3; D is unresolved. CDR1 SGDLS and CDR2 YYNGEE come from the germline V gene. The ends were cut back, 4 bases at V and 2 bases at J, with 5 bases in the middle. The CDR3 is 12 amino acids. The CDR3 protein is CASSPVTDTQYF. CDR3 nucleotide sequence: TGTGCCAGCAGCCCAGTCACAGATACGCAGTATTTT.

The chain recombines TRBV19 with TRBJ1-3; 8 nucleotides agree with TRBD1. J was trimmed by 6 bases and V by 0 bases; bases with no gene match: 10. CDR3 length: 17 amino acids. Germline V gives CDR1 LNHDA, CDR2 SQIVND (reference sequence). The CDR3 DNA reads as TGTGCCAGTAGTATAGATCCGGGGACAGGACACCTAAACACCATATATTTT. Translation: CASSIDPGTGHLNTIYF.

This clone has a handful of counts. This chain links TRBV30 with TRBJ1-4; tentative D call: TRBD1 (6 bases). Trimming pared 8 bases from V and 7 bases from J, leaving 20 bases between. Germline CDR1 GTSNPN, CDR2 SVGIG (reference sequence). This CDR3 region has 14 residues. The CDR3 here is CAANRGQSGEKLFF. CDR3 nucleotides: TGTGCCGCCAACCGCGGACAGTCTGGTGAAAAACTGTTTTTT. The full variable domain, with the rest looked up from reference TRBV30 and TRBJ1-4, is SQTIHQWPATLVQPVGSPLSLECTVEGTSNPNLYWYRQAAGRGLQLLFYSVGIGQISSEVPQNLSASRPQDRQFILSSKKLLLSDSGFYLCAANRGQSGEKLFFGSGTQLSVL.

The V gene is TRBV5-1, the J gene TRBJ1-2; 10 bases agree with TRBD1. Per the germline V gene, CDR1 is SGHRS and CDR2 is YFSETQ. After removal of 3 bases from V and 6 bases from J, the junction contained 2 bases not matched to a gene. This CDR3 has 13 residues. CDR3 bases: TGCGCCAGCAGCTGGACAGGGGGTGATGGCTACACCTTC. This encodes CASSWTGGDGYTF.

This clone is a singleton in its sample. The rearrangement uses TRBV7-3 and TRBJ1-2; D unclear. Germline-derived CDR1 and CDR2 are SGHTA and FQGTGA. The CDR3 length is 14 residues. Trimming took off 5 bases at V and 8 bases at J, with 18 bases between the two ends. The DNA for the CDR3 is TGTGCCAGCAGCCCGTCTAGTTTGGGTGGGGGCTACACCTTC. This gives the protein CASSPSSLGGGYTF. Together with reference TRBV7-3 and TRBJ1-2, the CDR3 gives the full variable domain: GAGVSQTPSNKVTEKGKYVELRCDPISGHTALYWYRQSLGQGPEFLIYFQGTGAADDSGLPNDRFFAVRPEGSVSTLKIQRTERGDSAVYLCASSPSSLGGGYTFGSGTRLTVV.

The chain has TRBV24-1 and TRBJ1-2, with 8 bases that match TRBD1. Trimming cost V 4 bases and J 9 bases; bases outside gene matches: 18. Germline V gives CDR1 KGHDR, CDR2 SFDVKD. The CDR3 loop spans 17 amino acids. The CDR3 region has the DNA TGTGCCACCAGTGAACCCCCCGGGACAGGAGGGCTTACCAGCTACACCTTC. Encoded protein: CATSEPPGTGGLTSYTF.

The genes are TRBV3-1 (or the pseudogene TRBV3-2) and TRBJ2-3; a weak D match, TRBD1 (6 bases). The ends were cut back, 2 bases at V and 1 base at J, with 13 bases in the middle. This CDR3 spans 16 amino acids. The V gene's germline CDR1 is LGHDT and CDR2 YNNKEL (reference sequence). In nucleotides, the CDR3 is TGTGCCAGCAGCCAATCAAGGGGGTACCGCACAGATACGCAGTATTTT. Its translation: CASSQSRGYRTDTQYF.

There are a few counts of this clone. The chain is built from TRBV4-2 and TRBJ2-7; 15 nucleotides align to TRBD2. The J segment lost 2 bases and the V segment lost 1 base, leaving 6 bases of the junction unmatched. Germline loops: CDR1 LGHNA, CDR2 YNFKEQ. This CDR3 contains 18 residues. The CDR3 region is CASSQGGTSGRYAYEQYF. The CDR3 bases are TGTGCCAGCAGCCAAGGCGGGACTAGCGGGAGGTACGCCTACGAGCAGTACTTC.

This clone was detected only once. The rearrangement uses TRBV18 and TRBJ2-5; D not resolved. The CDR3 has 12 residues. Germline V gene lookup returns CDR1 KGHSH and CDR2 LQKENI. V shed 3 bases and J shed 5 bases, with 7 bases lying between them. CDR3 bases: TGTGCCAGCTCACCTCTTTTCGAGACCCAGTACTTC. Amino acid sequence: CASSPLFETQYF.

As DNA, the CDR3 is TGTGCCAGCAGTTCGCAGGGTTACAATGAGCAGTTCTTC. Protein product: CASSSQGYNEQFF. This sequence joins TRBV27 and TRBJ2-1, with D possibly matching TRBD1 (5 bases). The CDR3 covers 13 residues. V lost 4 bases and J 4 bases, leaving 8 bases between the germline ends. CDR1 MNHEY and CDR2 SMNVEV come from the germline V gene (reference sequence).

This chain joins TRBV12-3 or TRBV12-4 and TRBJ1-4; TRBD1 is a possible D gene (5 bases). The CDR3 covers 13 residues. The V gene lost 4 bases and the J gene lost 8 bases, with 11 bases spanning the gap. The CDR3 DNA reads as TGTGCCAGCAGTTCCCAGGGAGGAGAAAAACTGTTTTTT. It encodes CASSSQGGEKLFF.